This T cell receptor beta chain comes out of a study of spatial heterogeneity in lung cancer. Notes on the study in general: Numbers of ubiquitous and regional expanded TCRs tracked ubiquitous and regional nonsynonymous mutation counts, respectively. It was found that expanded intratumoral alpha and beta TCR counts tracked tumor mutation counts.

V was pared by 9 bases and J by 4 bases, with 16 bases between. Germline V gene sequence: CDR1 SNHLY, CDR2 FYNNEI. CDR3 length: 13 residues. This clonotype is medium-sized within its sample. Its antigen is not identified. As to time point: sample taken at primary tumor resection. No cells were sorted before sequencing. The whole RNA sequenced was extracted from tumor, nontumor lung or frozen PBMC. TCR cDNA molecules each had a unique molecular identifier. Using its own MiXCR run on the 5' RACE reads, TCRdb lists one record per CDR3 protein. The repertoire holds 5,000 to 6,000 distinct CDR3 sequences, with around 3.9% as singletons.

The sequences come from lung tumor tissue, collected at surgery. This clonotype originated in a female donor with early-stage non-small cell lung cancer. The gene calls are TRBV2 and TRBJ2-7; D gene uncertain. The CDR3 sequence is CASYSPARYEQYF. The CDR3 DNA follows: TGTGCCAGTTATTCCCCCGCGAGGTACGAGCAGTACTTC.